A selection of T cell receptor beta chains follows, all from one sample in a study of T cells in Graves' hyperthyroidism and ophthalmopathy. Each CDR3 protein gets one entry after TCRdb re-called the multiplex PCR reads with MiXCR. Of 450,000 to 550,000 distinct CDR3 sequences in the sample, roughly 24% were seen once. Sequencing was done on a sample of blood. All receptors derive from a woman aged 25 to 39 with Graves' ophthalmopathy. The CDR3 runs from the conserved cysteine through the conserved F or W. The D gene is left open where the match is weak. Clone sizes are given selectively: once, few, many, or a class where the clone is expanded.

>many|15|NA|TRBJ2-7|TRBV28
CASSFPQEAAYEQYF
TGTGCCAGCAGCTTCCCGCAGGAGGCGGCCTACGAGCAGTACTTC
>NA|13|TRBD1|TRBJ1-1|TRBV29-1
CSVHRGLNTEAFF
TGCAGCGTCCACAGGGGTCTGAACACTGAAGCTTTCTTT
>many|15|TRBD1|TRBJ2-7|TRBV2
CASSATGGAGGEQYF
TGTGCCAGCAGCGCAACAGGGGGCGCGGGTGGGGAGCAGTACTTC
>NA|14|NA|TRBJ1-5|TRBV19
CASRPVYSNQPQHF
TGTGCCAGTAGGCCGGTGTATAGCAATCAGCCCCAGCATTTT
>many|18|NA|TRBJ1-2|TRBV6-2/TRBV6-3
CASSPHRARSSANYGYTF
TGTGCCAGCAGTCCACACAGGGCCCGAAGTTCCGCGAACTATGGCTACACCTTC
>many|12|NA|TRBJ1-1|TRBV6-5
CASSPNRAVAFF
TGTGCCAGCAGTCCTAACAGGGCCGTAGCTTTCTTT
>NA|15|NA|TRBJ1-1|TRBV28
CASSEPDPTNTEAFF
TGTGCCAGCAGTGAACCCGACCCAACGAACACTGAAGCTTTCTTT
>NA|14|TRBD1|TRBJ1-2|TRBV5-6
CASSSQGRAYGYTF
TGTGCCAGCAGCTCACAGGGGAGGGCGTATGGCTACACCTTC
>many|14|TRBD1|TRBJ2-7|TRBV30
CAWRADRGVYEQYF
TGTGCCTGGAGAGCAGACAGGGGGGTCTACGAGCAGTACTTC
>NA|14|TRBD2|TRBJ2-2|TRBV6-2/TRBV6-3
CASSYSREVGELFF
TGTGCCAGCAGTTACAGCCGGGAGGTCGGGGAGCTGTTTTTT
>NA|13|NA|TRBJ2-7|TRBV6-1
CASNPGDPYEQYF
TGTGCCAGCAATCCGGGGGACCCCTACGAGCAGTACTTC
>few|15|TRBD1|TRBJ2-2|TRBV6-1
CASRGQLGNTGELFF
TGTGCCAGCAGGGGACAGCTAGGGAACACCGGGGAGCTGTTTTTT
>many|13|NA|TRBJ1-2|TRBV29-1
CSVVPNYLYGYTF
TGCAGCGTCGTACCTAACTACCTCTATGGCTACACCTTC
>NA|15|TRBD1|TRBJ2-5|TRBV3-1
CASTFTGQGGETQYF
TGTGCCAGCACCTTTACAGGACAGGGCGGAGAGACCCAGTACTTC
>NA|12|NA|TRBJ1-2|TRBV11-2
CASQGLGYGYTF
TGTGCCAGTCAGGGATTAGGCTATGGCTACACCTTC
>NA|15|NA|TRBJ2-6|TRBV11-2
CASSSQGSGANVLTF
TGTGCCAGCAGCTCACAGGGAAGTGGGGCCAACGTCCTGACTTTC
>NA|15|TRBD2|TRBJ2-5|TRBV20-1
CSAGDSGRVQETQYF
TGCAGTGCTGGAGATAGCGGGAGGGTTCAAGAGACCCAGTACTTC
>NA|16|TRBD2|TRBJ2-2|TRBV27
CASSPLAGVGSGELFF
TGTGCCAGCAGTCCTCTAGCGGGAGTTGGGTCCGGGGAGCTGTTTTTT
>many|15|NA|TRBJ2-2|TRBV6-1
CASSEDRVWTGELFF
TGTGCCAGCAGTGAAGACAGGGTTTGGACCGGGGAGCTGTTTTTT
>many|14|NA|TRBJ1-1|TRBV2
CASSEVSRNTEAFF
TGTGCCAGCAGTGAAGTTAGTAGAAACACTGAAGCTTTCTTT
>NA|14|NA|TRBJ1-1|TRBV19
CASSMGPPNTEAFF
TGTGCCAGTAGTATGGGACCCCCGAACACTGAAGCTTTCTTT
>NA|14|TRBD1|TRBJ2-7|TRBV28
CASRPQGAQREQYF
TGTGCCAGCAGACCCCAGGGGGCGCAAAGAGAGCAGTACTTC
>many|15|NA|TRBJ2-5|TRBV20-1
CSAINSAGSGETQYF
TGCAGTGCTATCAACTCGGCGGGATCGGGAGAGACCCAGTACTTC
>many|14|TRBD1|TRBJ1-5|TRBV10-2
CASSDSGGGQPQHF
TGCGCCAGCAGTGATTCAGGGGGCGGACAGCCCCAGCATTTT
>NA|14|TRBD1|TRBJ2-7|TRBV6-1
CASRGGQGVYEQYF
TGTGCCAGCAGAGGAGGACAGGGGGTCTACGAGCAGTACTTC
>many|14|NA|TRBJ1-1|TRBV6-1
CASSRGQKNTEAFF
TGTGCCAGCAGCCGTGGACAGAAGAACACTGAAGCTTTCTTT
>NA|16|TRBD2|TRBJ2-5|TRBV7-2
CASSFALAAIQETQYF
TGTGCCAGCAGCTTTGCGCTAGCGGCGATCCAAGAGACCCAGTACTTC
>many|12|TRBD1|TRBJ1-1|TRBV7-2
CASSTGQARAFF
TGTGCCAGCAGCACGGGACAGGCGAGGGCTTTCTTT
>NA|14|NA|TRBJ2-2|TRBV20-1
CSADRVRGTGELFF
TGCAGTGCCGACCGTGTGAGGGGCACCGGGGAGCTGTTTTTT
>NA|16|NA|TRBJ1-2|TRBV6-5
CASSYQAGALNYGYTF
TGTGCCAGCAGTTACCAAGCAGGGGCCCTAAACTATGGCTACACCTTC
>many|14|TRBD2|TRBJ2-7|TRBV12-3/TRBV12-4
CASSFLAGGDEQYF
TGTGCCAGCAGTTTTTTAGCGGGGGGTGACGAGCAGTACTTC
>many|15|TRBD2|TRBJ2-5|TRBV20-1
CSAPSSGGTQETQYF
TGCAGTGCTCCCAGTAGCGGGGGGACCCAAGAGACCCAGTACTTC
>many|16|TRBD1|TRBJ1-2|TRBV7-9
CASSLYPPAGGLGYTF
TGTGCCAGCAGCTTATACCCCCCCGCAGGGGGCTTGGGCTACACCTTC
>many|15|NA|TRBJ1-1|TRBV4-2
CASSQDKGRGPGAFF
TGTGCCAGCAGCCAAGACAAGGGGAGGGGCCCTGGAGCTTTCTTT
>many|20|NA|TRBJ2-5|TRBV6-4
CATKTGVDRPDRGYQETQYF
TGTGCCACCAAAACAGGGGTCGATCGTCCTGACCGGGGGTACCAAGAGACCCAGTACTTC
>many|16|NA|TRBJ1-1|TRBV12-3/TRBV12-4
CASSNPRGRENTEAFF
TGTGCCAGCAGCAACCCTCGGGGAAGGGAGAACACTGAAGCTTTCTTT
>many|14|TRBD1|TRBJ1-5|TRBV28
CASTKGQGNQPQHF
TGTGCCAGCACCAAGGGACAGGGCAATCAGCCCCAGCATTTT
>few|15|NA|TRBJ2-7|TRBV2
CASSEGAVSSYEQYF
TGTGCCAGCAGTGAAGGGGCGGTGAGCTCCTACGAGCAGTACTTC
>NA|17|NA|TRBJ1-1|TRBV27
CASSLSVAGAVDTEAFF
TGTGCCAGCAGTTTATCCGTTGCGGGGGCAGTGGACACTGAAGCTTTCTTT
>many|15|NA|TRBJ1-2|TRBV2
CASSEAGRGDYGYTF
TGTGCCAGCAGTGAGGCCGGGAGAGGAGACTATGGCTACACCTTC
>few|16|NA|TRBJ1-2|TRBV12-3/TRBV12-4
CASSRRGAPLNYGYTF
TGTGCCAGCAGCCGCCGAGGGGCCCCCTTAAACTATGGCTACACCTTC